This T cell receptor (beta chain) originates from a study of T cell responses to AZD1222 COVID-19 vaccine. V shed 5 bases and J shed 0 bases, with 23 bases lying between them. There are 17 residues in the CDR3. CDR1 and CDR2 from the germline V gene are GTSNPN and SVGIG (reference sequence). Sequencing used immunoSEQ multiplex PCR; TCRdb keeps in-frame clones, though not all of them. The sample yields more than 90,000 clones, around 84% seen once. Overall study results and limits: After two AZD1222 doses, spike-specific TCR breadth and depth rose versus day 0. The donor cohort was predominantly white British with a female majority, and clonal diversity may have been underestimated. The repertoires were collected only after the peak T cell response.

Remarks on this clone: Its antigen is unknown.

The sequence derives from an adult in good health. This specimen consisted of peripheral blood, obtained on day 0 of AZD1222 vaccination. The rearrangement links TRBV30 to TRBJ2-7, with D possibly called TRBD1 or TRBD2 (7 bases each). CDR3 in amino acids: CAWGTIADRAFSYEQYF. CDR3 nucleotide sequence: TGTGCCTGGGGGACTATTGCAGACAGGGCCTTCTCCTACGAGCAGTACTTC.